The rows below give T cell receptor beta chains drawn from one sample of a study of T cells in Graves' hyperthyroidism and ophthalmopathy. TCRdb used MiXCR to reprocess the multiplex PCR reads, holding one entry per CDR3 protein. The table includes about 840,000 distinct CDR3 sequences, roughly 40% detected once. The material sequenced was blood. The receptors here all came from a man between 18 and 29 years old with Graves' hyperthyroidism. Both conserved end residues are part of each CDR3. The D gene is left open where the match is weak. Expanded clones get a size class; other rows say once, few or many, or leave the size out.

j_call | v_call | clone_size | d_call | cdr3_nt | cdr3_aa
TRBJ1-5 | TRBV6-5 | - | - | TGTGCCAGCAGTTCACCGGGGCAGGTCGTGCCCCAGCATTTT | CASSSPGQVVPQHF
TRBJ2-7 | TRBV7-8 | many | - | TGTGCCAGCAGCTTAAAACAGCCTCTCTACGAGCAGTACTTC | CASSLKQPLYEQYF
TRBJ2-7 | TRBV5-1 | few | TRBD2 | TGCGCCAGCAGCCCGAGCCCGGCCGGGGGGGAGCAGTACTTC | CASSPSPAGGEQYF
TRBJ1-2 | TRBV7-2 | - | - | TGTGCCAGCAGCCCACAGGGAGTTGGTAATGGCTACACCTTC | CASSPQGVGNGYTF
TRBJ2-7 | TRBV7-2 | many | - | TGTGCCAGCAGCTTTTTAGACAGTTCCTACGAGCAGTACTTC | CASSFLDSSYEQYF
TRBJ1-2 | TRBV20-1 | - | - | TGCAGTGCTAGATCAGCCACGGGCTACACCTTC | CSARSATGYTF
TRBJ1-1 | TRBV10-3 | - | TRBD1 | TGTGCCATCAGTGAGAAGAGGGACAGGGGGCGTCGGTGGGACACTGAAGCTTTCTTT | CAISEKRDRGRRWDTEAFF
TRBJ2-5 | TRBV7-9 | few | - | TGTGCCAGCAGCTTAGTTGGATTCCAAGAGACCCAGTACTTC | CASSLVGFQETQYF
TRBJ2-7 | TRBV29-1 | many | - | TGCAGCGCCCAGGGAGGAGACTCCTACGAGCAGTACTTC | CSAQGGDSYEQYF
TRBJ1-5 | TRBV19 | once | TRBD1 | TGTGCCAGTACCTCCAGGGACAGCGTTTATAGCAATCAGCCCCAGCATTTT | CASTSRDSVYSNQPQHF
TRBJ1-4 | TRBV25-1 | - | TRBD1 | TGTGCCTGCAGTGCCCCACAGGGGGCCAGGATTAATGAAAAACTGTTTTTT | CACSAPQGARINEKLFF
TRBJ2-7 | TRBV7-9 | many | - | TGTGCCAGCAGCTCCGTTCTGGGGCCCTACGAGCAGTACTTC | CASSSVLGPYEQYF
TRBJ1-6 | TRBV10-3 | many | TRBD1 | TGTGCCATCAGTGGGACAGGGGGCGAAAATTCACCCCTCCACTTT | CAISGTGGENSPLHF
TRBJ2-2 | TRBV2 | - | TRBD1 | TGTGCCAGCGGACAGGGTGGCGGGGAGCTGTTTTTT | CASGQGGGELFF
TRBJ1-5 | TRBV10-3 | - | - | TGTGCCAGCAGCTGGATAGGGGTTGGACCCCAGCATTTT | CASSWIGVGPQHF
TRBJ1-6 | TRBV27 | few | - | TGTGCCAGCAGTTGGCCTAATTCACCCCTCCACTTT | CASSWPNSPLHF
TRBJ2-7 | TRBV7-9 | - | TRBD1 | TGTGCCAGCAGCTTCGGACAGGACTACGAGCAGTACTTC | CASSFGQDYEQYF
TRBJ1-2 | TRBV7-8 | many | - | TGTGCCAGCAGCTTAGGCGAGCTGTGGGGATATGGCTACACCTTC | CASSLGELWGYGYTF
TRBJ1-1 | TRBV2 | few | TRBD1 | TGTGCCAGCAGGTTCGCCGGGACAGGACCGAACACTGAAGCTTTCTTT | CASRFAGTGPNTEAFF
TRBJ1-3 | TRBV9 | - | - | TGTGCCAGCAGCGTCGGGGGAAACATCATATATTTT | CASSVGGNIIYF
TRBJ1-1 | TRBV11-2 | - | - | TGTGCCAGCAGCCCGGGATGGGGGGTGAACACTGAAGCTTTCTTT | CASSPGWGVNTEAFF
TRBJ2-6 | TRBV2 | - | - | TGTGCCAGCAGTGAAGCTAACATTGGGGCCAACGTCCTGACTTTC | CASSEANIGANVLTF
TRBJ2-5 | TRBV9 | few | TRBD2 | TGTGCCAGCAGCGTGGCGACTAGCGGGGGGGAAGAGACCCAGTACTTC | CASSVATSGGEETQYF
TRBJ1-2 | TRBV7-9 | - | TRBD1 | TGTGCCAGCAGCTTAGCGTTCCAACAGGGGGTATTGTCTGGCTACACCTTC | CASSLAFQQGVLSGYTF
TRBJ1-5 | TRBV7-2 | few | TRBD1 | TGTGCCAGCAGTTCCAGGGGGTTTACAGAGAATCAGCCCCAGCATTTT | CASSSRGFTENQPQHF
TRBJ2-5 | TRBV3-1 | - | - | TGTGCCAGCAGGCCGGGACGGTTGAACCAAGAGACCCAGTACTTC | CASRPGRLNQETQYF
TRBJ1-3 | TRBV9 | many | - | TGTGCCAGCAGCTCATCACAGGGTGGGGACACCATATATTTT | CASSSSQGGDTIYF
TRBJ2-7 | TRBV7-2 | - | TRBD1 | TGTGCCAGCAGCTTAGGGGGACAGGGGGCGCACGAGCAGTACTTC | CASSLGGQGAHEQYF
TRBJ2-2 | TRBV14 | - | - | TGTGCCAGCTCACTGGCAGGACAGCCCACCGGGGAGCTGTTTTTT | CASSLAGQPTGELFF
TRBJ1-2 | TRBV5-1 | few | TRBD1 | TGCGCCAGCAGCTCCGAGGGGGCGGAAAATGGCTACACCTTC | CASSSEGAENGYTF
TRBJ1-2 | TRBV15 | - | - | TGTGCCACCAGCAGAGATGCAGGAGAGGGCTACACCTTC | CATSRDAGEGYTF
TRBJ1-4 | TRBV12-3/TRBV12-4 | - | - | TGTGCCAGCAGTTTTCTCAGGACTGAAAAACTGTTTTTT | CASSFLRTEKLFF
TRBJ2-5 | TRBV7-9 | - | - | TGTGCCAGCAGCAAAGGGGGGGGGGCGATGGAGACCCAGTACTTC | CASSKGGGAMETQYF
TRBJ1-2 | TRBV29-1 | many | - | TGCAGCGTTGAAGATCCCTCATCAGGGGTCTATGGCTACACCTTC | CSVEDPSSGVYGYTF
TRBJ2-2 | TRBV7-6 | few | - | TGTGCCAGCAGCTTAAGTGCCGGCAGCCCAAACACCGGGGAGCTGTTTTTT | CASSLSAGSPNTGELFF
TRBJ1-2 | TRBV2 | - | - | TGTGCCAGCTGTCCGGGGGCTGGGGCCTATGGCTACACCTTC | CASCPGAGAYGYTF
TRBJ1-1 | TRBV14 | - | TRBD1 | TGTGCCAGCAGCCCCAGGACAGGGGGGGCATGGGGCACTGAAGCTTTCTTT | CASSPRTGGAWGTEAFF
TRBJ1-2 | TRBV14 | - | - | TGTGCCAGCAGCCCCGGGTTTTCCTATGGCTACACCTTC | CASSPGFSYGYTF
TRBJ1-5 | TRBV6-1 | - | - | TGTGCCAGCAGCCCGGACACTAGCGGCAATCAGCCCCAGCATTTT | CASSPDTSGNQPQHF
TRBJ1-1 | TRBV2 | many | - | TGTGCCAGCACCAGGACAGACTTGAACACTGAAGCTTTCTTT | CASTRTDLNTEAFF
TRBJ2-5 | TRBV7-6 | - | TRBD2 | TGTGCCAGCAGCTTAGATGGTCCGGGGGGAGGAGAAGAGACCCAGTACTTC | CASSLDGPGGGEETQYF
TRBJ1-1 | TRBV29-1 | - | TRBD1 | TGCAGCGTTGAAGAGTCAGGGGGGGAAGCTTTCTTT | CSVEESGGEAFF
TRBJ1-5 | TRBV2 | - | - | TGTGCCAGCATCAGGGGCCAATCTGAGCCCCAGCATTTT | CASIRGQSEPQHF
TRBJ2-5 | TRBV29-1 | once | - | TGCAGCGTTGAGGACAGTAACACCGGGGAGCAGTACTTC | CSVEDSNTGEQYF
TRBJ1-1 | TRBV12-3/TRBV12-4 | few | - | TGTGCCAGCAGTTTAGTTGCCAGCATGAACACTGAAGCTTTCTTT | CASSLVASMNTEAFF
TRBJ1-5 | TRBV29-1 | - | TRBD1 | TGCGCCTCAGGGGGTTATGATCAGCCCCAGCATTTT | CASGGYDQPQHF
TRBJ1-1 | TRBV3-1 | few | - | TGTGCCAGCAGCCCACACGAGAACACTGAAGCTTTCTTT | CASSPHENTEAFF
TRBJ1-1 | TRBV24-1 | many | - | TGTGCCACCAGTGATTTGTCAGGGACGACCACTGAAGCTTTCTTT | CATSDLSGTTTEAFF
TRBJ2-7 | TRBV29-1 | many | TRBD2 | TGCAGCGTTGAGACTAGCGGACTTGGCGAGCAGTACTTC | CSVETSGLGEQYF
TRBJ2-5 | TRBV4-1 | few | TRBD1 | TGCGCCAGCAGCCAAGAGGGCAGGGGGCTACGAGAGACCCAGTACTTC | CASSQEGRGLRETQYF
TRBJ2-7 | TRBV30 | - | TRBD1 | TGTGCCTGGTTCCCTAAGACAGGGTTGGGATACGAGCAGTACTTC | CAWFPKTGLGYEQYF
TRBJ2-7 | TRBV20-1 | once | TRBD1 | TGCAGTGCTAGAGGGGGACAGCTCTCCTACGAGCAGTACTTC | CSARGGQLSYEQYF
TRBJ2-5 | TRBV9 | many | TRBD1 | TGTGCCAGCAGCGTATATGACAGGGCGGAGACCCAGTACTTC | CASSVYDRAETQYF
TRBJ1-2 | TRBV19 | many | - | TGTGCCAGTAGTATGGGCCGGGACAAAAACTATGGCTACACCTTC | CASSMGRDKNYGYTF
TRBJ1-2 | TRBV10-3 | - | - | TGTGCCACAAGCACAGGGACCTATGGCTACACCTTC | CATSTGTYGYTF
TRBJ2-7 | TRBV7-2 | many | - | TGTGCCAGCAGCTTAGCGTTCAGGAGCTACGAGCAGTACTTC | CASSLAFRSYEQYF
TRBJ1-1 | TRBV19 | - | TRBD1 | TGTGCCAGTAGGGTAACAGGGGGTGGCACTGAAGCTTTCTTT | CASRVTGGGTEAFF
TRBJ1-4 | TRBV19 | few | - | TGTGCCAGCCGGTTGTCCGGGGCTCTCAATGAAAAACTGTTTTTT | CASRLSGALNEKLFF
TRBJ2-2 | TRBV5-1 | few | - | TGCGCCAGCAGCCCCCTGACTTGGGCCACCGGGGAGCTGTTTTTT | CASSPLTWATGELFF